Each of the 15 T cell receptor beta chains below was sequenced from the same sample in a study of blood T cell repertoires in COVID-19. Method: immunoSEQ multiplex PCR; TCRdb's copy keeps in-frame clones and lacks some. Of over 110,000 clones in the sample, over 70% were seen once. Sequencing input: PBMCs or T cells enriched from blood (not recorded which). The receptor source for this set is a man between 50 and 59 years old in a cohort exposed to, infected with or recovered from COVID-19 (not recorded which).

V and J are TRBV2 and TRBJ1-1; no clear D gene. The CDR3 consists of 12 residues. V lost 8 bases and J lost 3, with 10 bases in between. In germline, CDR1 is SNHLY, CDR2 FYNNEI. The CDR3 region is CASLRGYTEAFF. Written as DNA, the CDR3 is TGTGCCAGCTTAAGAGGGTACACTGAAGCTTTCTTT.

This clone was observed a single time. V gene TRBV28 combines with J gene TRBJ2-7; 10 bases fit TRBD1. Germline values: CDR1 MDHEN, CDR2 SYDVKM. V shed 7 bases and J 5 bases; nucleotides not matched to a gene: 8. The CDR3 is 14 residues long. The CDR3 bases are TGTGCCAGCAAAGACAGGGGGCGCGTCAACGAGCAGTACTTC. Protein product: CASKDRGRVNEQYF. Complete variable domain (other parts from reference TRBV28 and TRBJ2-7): DVKVTQSSRYLVKRTGEKVFLECVQDMDHENMFWYRQDPGLGLRLIYFSYDVKMKEKGDIPEGYSVSREKKERFSLILESASTNQTSMYLCASKDRGRVNEQYFGPGTRLTVT.

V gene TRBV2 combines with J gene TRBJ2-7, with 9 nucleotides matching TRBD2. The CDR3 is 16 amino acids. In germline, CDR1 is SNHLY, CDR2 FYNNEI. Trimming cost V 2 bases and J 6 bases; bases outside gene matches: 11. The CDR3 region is CASSEIGLAGMSEQYF. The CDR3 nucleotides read TGTGCCAGCAGTGAAATAGGGCTAGCGGGAATGAGCGAGCAGTACTTC.

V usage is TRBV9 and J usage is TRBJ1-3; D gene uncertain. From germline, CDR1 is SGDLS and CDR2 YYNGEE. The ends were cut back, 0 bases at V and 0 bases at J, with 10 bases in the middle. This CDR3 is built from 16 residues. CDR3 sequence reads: CASSVAPGFSGNTIYF. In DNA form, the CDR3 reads TGTGCCAGCAGCGTAGCGCCGGGGTTCTCTGGAAACACCATATATTTT.

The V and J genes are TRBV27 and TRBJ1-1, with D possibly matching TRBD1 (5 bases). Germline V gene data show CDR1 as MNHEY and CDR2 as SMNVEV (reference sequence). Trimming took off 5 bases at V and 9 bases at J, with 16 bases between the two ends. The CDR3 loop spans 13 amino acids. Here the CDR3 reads CASSPGFRAKAFF. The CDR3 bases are TGTGCCAGCAGTCCAGGGTTTCGGGCAAAAGCTTTCTTT.

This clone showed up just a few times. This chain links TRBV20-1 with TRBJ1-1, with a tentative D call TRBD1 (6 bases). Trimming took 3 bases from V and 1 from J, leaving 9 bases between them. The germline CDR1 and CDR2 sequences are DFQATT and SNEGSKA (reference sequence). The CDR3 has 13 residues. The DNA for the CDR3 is TGCAGTGCTAGTAACAGGGCGAACACTGAAGCTTTCTTT. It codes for CSASNRANTEAFF.

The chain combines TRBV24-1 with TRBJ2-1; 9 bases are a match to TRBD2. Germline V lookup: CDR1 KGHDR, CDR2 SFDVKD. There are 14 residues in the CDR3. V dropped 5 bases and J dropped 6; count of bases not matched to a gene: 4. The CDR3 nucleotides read TGTGCCACCAGTGCGGGCGGGGGGGTCAATGAGCAGTTCTTC. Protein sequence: CATSAGGGVNEQFF.

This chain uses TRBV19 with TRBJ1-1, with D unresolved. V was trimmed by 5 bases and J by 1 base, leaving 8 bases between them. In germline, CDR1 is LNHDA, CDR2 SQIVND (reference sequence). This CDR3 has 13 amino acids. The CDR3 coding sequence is TGTGCCAGTAGTTCGTACGGGAACACTGAAGCTTTCTTT. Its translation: CASSSYGNTEAFF.

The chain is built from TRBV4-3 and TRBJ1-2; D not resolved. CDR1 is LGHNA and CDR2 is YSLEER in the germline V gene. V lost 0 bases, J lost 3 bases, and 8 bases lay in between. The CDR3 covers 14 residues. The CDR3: CASSQDGTDYGYTF. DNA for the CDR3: TGCGCCAGCAGCCAAGATGGCACAGACTATGGCTACACCTTC.

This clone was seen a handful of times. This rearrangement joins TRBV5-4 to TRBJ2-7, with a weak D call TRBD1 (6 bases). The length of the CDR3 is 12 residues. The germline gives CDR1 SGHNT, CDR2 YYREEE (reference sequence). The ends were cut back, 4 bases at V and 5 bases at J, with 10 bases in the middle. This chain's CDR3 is CASSPDSHEQYF. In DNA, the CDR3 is TGTGCCAGCAGCCCGGACAGTCACGAGCAGTACTTC.

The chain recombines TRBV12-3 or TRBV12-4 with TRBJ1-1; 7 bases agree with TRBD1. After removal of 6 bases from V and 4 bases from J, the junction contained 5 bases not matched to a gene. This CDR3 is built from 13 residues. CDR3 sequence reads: CASSAGQFTEAFF. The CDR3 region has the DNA TGTGCCAGCAGCGCGGGACAGTTCACTGAAGCTTTCTTT.

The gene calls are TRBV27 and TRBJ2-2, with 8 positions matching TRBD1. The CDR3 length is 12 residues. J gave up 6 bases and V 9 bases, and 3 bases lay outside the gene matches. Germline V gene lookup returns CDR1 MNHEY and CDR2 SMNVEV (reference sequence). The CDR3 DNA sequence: TGTGCCAGGACAGGGGTTGCCGGGGAGCTGTTTTTT. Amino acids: CARTGVAGELFF.

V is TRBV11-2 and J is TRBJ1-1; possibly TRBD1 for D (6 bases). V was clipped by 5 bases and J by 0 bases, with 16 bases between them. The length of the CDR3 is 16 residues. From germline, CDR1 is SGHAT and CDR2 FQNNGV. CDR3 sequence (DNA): TGTGCCAGCAGCCCTCATAGGGGACAATTGAACACTGAAGCTTTCTTT. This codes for CASSPHRGQLNTEAFF.

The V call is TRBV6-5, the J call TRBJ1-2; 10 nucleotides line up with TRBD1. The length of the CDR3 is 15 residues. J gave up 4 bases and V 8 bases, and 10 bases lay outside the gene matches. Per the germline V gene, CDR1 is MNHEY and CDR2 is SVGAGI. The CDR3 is CASGLFGTGVYGYTF. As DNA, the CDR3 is TGTGCCAGCGGCCTTTTCGGGACAGGGGTCTATGGCTACACCTTC.

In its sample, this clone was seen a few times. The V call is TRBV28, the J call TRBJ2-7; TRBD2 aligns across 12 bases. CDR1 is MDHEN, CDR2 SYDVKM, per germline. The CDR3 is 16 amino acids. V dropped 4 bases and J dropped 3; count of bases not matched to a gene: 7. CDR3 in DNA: TGTGCCAGCAGTTCCCCTACTAGCGGGAGGATCTACGAGCAGTACTTC. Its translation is CASSSPTSGRIYEQYF.